This TCR beta chain was found in a study of blood T cells in healthy people across ages. Overall study results and limits: Shifts in expanded clonotypes may have been confounded by donor CMV status, which was unknown. Per million T cells, TCR beta diversity dropped roughly linearly as age increased.

This CDR3 is 14 amino acids long. Germline assignment: CDR1 SGHKS and CDR2 YYEKEE (reference sequence). Deletions cut 4 bases from V and 7 bases from J, with 17 bases between. Russia was home to the donors, healthy Caucasian individuals aged about 6 to 90. Worth noting for this clonotype: No antigen is known for it.

A sample-barcoded 5' primer and a J-beta primer mix were used in a second PCR of roughly 6 to 11 cycles. One entry per CDR3 protein results from TCRdb running MiXCR on the 5' RACE reads. The data hold approximately 820,000 distinct CDR3 sequences, with 44% observed a single time. J is TRBJ1-1 and V is TRBV5-5; D is ambiguous. This TCR was recovered from a man aged 60-69 years in good health. Material for sequencing was blood. CDR3 sequence (DNA): TGTGCCAGCAGCCCAACGCGAGGCCAAATTGAAGCTTTCTTT. The encoded protein is CASSPTRGQIEAFF. Using reference TRBV5-5 and TRBJ1-1 for the parts outside the CDR3, the full variable domain is DAGVTQSPTHLIKTRGQQVTLRCSPISGHKSVSWYQQVLGQGPQFIFQYYEKEERGRGNFPDRFSARQFPNYSSELNVNALLLGDSALYLCASSPTRGQIEAFFGQGTRLTVV.